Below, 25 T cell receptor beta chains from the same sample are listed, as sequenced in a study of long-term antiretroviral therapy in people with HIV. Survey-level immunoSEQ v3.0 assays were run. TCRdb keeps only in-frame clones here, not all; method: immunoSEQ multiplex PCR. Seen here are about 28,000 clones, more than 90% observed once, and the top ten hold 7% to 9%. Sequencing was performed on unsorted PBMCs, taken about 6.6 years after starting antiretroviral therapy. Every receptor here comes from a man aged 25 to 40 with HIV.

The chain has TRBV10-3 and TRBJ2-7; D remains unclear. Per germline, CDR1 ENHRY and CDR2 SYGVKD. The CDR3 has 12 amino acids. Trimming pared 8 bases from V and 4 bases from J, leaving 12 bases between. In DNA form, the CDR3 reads TGTGCCATCGCCAGACATACTTACGAGCAGTACTTC. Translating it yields CAIARHTYEQYF.

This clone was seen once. The CDR3 sequence is CAISDPGQGGQETQYF. In DNA form, the CDR3 reads TGTGCCATCAGTGATCCTGGACAGGGGGGACAAGAGACCCAGTACTTC. The V gene is TRBV10-3, the J gene TRBJ2-5, with TRBD1 matching 10 bases. CDR3 size: 16 residues. CDR1 and CDR2 from the germline V gene are ENHRY and SYGVKD. The V and J ends lost 3 bases and 2 bases, in that order; junction bases with no gene match: 6.

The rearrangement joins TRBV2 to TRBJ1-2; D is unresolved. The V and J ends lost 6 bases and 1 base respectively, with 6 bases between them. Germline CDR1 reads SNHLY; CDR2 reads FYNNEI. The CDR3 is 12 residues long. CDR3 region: CASRTVNYGYTF. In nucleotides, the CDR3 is TGTGCCAGCAGGACGGTTAACTATGGCTACACCTTC.

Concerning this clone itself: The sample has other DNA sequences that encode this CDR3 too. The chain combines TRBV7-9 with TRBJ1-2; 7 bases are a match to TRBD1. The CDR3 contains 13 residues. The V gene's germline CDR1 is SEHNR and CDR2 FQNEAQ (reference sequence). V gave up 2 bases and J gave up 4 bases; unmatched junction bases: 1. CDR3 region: CASSLPGGYGYTF. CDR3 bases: TGTGCCAGCAGCTTACCAGGGGGCTATGGCTACACCTTC.

CDR3 sequence reads: CASSLLTSYTF. The CDR3 DNA is TGTGCCAGCAGCTTGCTGACCAGCTACACCTTC. The J gene is TRBJ1-2, the V gene TRBV5-5; D gene ambiguous. This CDR3 is built from 11 residues. Trimming pared 1 base from V and 9 bases from J, leaving 7 bases between. Germline V CDR1 and CDR2: SGHKS, YYEKEE (reference sequence).

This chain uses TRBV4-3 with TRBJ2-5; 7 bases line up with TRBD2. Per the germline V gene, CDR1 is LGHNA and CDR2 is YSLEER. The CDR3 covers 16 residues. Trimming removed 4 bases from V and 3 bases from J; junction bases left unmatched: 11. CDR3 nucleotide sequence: TGCGCCAGCAGCCCTCGGGGGGTGGCGGGAGAAGAGACCCAGTACTTC. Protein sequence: CASSPRGVAGEETQYF.

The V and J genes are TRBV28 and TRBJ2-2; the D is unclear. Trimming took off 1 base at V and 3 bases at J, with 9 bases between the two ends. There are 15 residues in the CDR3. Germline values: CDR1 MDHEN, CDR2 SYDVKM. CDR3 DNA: TGTGCCAGCAGTTTATTGGCTAGAGACACCGGGGAGCTGTTTTTT. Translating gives CASSLLARDTGELFF.

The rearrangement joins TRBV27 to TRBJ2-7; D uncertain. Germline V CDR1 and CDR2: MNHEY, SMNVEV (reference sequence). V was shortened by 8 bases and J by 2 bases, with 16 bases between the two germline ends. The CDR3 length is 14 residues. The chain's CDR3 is CASQPSRLAYEQYF. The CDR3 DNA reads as TGTGCCAGCCAACCCTCGCGGCTAGCCTACGAGCAGTACTTC.

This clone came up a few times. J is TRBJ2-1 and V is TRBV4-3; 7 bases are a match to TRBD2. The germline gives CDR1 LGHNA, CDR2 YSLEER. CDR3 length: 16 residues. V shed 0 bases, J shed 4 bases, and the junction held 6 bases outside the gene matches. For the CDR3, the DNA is TGCGCCAGCAGCCAAGATTACCAGCGGGGATACAATGAGCAGTTCTTC. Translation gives CASSQDYQRGYNEQFF.

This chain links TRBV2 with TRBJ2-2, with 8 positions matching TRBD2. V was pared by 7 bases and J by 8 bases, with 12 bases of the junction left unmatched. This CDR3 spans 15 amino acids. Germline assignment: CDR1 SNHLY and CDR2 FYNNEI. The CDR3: CASKVSSGSGGELFF. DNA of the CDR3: TGTGCCAGCAAGGTCTCGAGCGGGAGCGGGGGGGAGCTGTTTTTT.

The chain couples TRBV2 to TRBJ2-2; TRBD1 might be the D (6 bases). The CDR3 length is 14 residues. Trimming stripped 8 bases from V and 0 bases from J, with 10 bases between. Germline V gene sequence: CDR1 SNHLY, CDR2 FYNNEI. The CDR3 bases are TGTGCCAGCCGTTCAGGGGCGAACACCGGGGAGCTGTTTTTT. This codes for CASRSGANTGELFF.

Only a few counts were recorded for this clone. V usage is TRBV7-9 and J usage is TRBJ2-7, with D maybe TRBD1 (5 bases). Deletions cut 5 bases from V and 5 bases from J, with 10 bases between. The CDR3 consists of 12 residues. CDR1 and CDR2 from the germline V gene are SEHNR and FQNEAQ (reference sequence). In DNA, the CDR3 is TGTGCCAGCAGCCTCGACAGTAACGAGCAGTACTTC. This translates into CASSLDSNEQYF.

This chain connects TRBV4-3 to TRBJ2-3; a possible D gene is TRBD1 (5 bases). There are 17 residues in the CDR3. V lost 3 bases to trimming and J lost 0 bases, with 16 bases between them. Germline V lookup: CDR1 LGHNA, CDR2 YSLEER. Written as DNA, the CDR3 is TGCGCCAGCAGCCAGGGCTGGGGCAGATTGAGCACAGATACGCAGTATTTT. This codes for CASSQGWGRLSTDTQYF.

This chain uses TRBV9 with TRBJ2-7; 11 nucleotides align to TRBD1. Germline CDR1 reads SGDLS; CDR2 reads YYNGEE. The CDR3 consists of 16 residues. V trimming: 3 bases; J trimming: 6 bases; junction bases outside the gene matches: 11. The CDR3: CASSAIIRTGGFEQYF. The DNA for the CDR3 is TGTGCCAGCAGCGCTATAATAAGGACAGGGGGCTTCGAGCAGTACTTC.

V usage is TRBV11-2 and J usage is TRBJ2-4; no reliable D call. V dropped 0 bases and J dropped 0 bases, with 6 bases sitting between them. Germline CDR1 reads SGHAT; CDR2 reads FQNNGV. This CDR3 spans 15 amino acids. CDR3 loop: CASSLDYIAKNIQYF. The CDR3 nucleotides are TGTGCCAGCAGCTTAGATTACATAGCCAAAAACATTCAGTACTTC.

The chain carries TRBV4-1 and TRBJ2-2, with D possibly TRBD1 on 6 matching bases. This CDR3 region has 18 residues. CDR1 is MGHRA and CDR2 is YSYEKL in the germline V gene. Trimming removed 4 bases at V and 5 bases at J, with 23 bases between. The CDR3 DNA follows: TGCGCCAGCAGCCCGAGATGGACAGCCTTCGAAGGGACCGGGGAGCTGTTTTTT. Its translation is CASSPRWTAFEGTGELFF.

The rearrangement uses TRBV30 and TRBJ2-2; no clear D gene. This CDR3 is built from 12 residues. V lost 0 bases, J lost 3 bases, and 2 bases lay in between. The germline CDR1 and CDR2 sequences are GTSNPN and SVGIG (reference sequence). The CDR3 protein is CAWSVYTGELFF. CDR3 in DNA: TGTGCCTGGAGTGTATACACCGGGGAGCTGTTTTTT.

CDR3 amino acids: CASSPRTTNTGELFF. In DNA, the CDR3 is TGTGCCAGCTCACCAAGGACGACTAACACCGGGGAGCTGTTTTTT. The chain combines TRBV18 with TRBJ2-2, with D uncertain. The CDR3 runs to 15 residues. Germline CDR1 KGHSH, CDR2 LQKENI. V was trimmed by 2 bases and J by 2 bases, leaving 9 bases between them.

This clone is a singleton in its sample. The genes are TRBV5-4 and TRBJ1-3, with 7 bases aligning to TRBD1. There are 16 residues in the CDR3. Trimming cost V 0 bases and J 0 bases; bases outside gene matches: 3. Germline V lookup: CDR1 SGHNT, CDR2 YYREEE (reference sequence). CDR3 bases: TGTGCCAGCAGCTTGGGCGGGACAGACTCTGGAAACACCATATATTTT. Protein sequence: CASSLGGTDSGNTIYF.

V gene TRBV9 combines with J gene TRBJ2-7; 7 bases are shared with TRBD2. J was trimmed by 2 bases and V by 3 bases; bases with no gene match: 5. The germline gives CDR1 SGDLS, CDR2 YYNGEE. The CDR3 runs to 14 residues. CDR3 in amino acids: CASSAPGGPYEQYF. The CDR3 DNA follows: TGTGCCAGCAGCGCCCCGGGGGGACCCTACGAGCAGTACTTC.

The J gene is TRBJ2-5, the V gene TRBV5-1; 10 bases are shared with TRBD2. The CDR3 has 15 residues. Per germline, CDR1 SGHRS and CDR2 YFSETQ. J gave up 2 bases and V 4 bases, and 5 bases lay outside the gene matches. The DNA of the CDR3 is TGCGCCAGCAGCGGTAGCGGGGGGATGCAAGAGACCCAGTACTTC. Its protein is CASSGSGGMQETQYF.

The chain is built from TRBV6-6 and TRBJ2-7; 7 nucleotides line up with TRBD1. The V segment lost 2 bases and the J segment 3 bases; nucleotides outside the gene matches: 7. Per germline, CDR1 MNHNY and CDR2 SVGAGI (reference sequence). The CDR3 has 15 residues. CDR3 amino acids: CASSYATTGNYEQYF. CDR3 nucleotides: TGTGCCAGCAGTTACGCGACGACAGGGAACTACGAGCAGTACTTC.

The CDR3 reads CASSLDLGDQYF. The CDR3 DNA reads TGTGCCAGCAGCTTAGATTTGGGGGACCAGTACTTC. The V and J genes are TRBV7-2 and TRBJ2-5; D assignment may be TRBD1 or TRBD2 (5 bases each). Germline V CDR1 and CDR2: SGHTA, FQGNSA. The CDR3 loop spans 12 amino acids. V lost 1 base, J lost 10 bases, and 10 bases lay in between.

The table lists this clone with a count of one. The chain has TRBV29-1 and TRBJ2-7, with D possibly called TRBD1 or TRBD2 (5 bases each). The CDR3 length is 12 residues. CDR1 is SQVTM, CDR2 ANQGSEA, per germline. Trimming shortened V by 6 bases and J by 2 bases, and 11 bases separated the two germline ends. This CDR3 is CSVGTETYEQYF. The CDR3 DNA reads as TGCAGCGTGGGGACGGAGACCTACGAGCAGTACTTC.

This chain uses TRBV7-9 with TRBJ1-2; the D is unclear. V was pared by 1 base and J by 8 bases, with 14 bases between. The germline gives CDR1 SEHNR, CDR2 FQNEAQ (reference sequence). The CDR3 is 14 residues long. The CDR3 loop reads CASSLDTRSEGYTF. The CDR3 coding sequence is TGTGCCAGCAGCTTAGACACCAGATCTGAGGGCTACACCTTC.